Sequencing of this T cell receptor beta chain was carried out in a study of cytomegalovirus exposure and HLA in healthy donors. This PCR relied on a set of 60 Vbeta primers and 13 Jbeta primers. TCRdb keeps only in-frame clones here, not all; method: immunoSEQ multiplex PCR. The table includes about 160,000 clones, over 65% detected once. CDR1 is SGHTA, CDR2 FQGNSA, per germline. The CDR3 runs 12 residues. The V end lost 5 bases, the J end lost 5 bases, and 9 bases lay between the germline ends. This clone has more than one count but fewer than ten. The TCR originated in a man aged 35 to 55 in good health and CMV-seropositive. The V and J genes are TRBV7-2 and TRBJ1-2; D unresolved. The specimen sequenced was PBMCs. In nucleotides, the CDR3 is TGTGCCAGCAGCCCTCCGGGGTATGGCTACACCTTC. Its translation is CASSPPGYGYTF.